What follows describes a single T cell receptor (beta chain). This sample is part of a study of blood T cell repertoires in COVID-19. Whole-study context: Acute and convalescent COVID-19 specimens originated in the United States, Italy and Spain.

The CDR3 has 16 residues. The germline gives CDR1 LNHDA, CDR2 SQIVND (reference sequence). J gave up 7 bases and V 4 bases, and 12 bases lay outside the gene matches. Original methodology: It was from reference gene primer amplification that nucleated cell counts were estimated. Sequenced by immunoSEQ multiplex PCR; TCRdb stores in-frame clones only, minus some. That table supplies the V and J calls and clone size; D and trimming were determined from the DNA. The table records about 57,000 clones, 79% of them present only once. This sequence was found in a man in his 60s with acute or convalescent COVID-19. The rearrangement joins TRBV19 to TRBJ1-5; 8 bases fit TRBD1. The specimen sequenced was peripheral blood. This chain's CDR3 is CASSKTLTGVEQPQHF. CDR3 in DNA: TGTGCCAGTAGTAAAACCCTGACAGGGGTGGAGCAGCCCCAGCATTTT.